These T cell receptor beta chains were read from a single sample in a study of shared clonotypes between healthy human individuals. The repertoire was sequenced with immunoSEQ multiplex PCR; TCRdb's copy has only in-frame clones and lacks some. The sample has approximately 2.5 million clones, over 85% seen once; the top ten hold about 0.13%. The specimen sequenced was naive CD4+ T cells sorted from blood. These TCRs come from a man between 18 and 35 years old in good health. Both conserved end residues are part of each CDR3. Each record gives: V gene, D gene, clone size, J gene, CDR3 DNA, CDR3 protein. A D gene is named only where the DNA matches it firmly. Only some rows state a clone size, as once, few, many or a class for expanded clones.

v_gene: TRBV28
d_gene: .
abundance: .
j_gene: TRBJ1-1
CDR3nt: TGTGCCAGCAGTTTCACTGTGAACACTGAAGCTTTCTTT
CDR3aa: CASSFTVNTEAFF

v_gene: TRBV29-1
d_gene: TRBD2
abundance: .
j_gene: TRBJ2-3
CDR3nt: TGCAGCGTAGGGACTAGCGGGGGGGGGACAGATACGCAGTATTTT
CDR3aa: CSVGTSGGGTDTQYF

v_gene: TRBV5-1
d_gene: TRBD1
abundance: few
j_gene: TRBJ1-3
CDR3nt: TGCGCCAGCAGCTTACAGGGGGCGCAGGGAAACACCATATATTTT
CDR3aa: CASSLQGAQGNTIYF

v_gene: TRBV5-1
d_gene: TRBD1
abundance: .
j_gene: TRBJ1-3
CDR3nt: TGCGCCAGCAGCTTGGCCGGGCCAGGGGGTGGAAACACCATATATTTT
CDR3aa: CASSLAGPGGGNTIYF

v_gene: TRBV7-2
d_gene: TRBD2
abundance: .
j_gene: TRBJ2-3
CDR3nt: TGTGCCAGCAGCATGGGACTAGCGGGATCTAGCACAGATACGCAGTATTTT
CDR3aa: CASSMGLAGSSTDTQYF

v_gene: TRBV11-3
d_gene: .
abundance: .
j_gene: TRBJ2-3
CDR3nt: TGTGCCAGCAGCTCCGGGGGTACCACAGATACGCAGTATTTT
CDR3aa: CASSSGGTTDTQYF

v_gene: TRBV5-1
d_gene: .
abundance: .
j_gene: TRBJ1-2
CDR3nt: TGCGCCAGCAGCTACGCCGGGACGCAGAACTATGGCTACACCTTC
CDR3aa: CASSYAGTQNYGYTF

v_gene: TRBV27
d_gene: TRBD1
abundance: .
j_gene: TRBJ2-1
CDR3nt: TGTGCCAGCAGACCCGGACAGGTCTCCTACAATGAGCAGTTCTTC
CDR3aa: CASRPGQVSYNEQFF

v_gene: TRBV7-2
d_gene: .
abundance: .
j_gene: TRBJ2-7
CDR3nt: TGTGCCAGCAGCTTTGATCGGCAGGGCCACGAGCAGTACTTC
CDR3aa: CASSFDRQGHEQYF

v_gene: TRBV6-6
d_gene: .
abundance: once
j_gene: TRBJ2-3
CDR3nt: TGTGCCAGCAGTCCCCGGGCAGGGGAGTGGGATACGCAGTATTTT
CDR3aa: CASSPRAGEWDTQYF

v_gene: TRBV16
d_gene: TRBD1
abundance: .
j_gene: TRBJ1-1
CDR3nt: TGTGCCAGCAGCCGGGTGGGGACAGGGGTTAAGGCCACTGAAGCTTTCTTT
CDR3aa: CASSRVGTGVKATEAFF

v_gene: TRBV2
d_gene: .
abundance: .
j_gene: TRBJ2-3
CDR3nt: TGTGCCAGCAGGACCTCAGACTCCAGGACAGATACGCAGTATTTT
CDR3aa: CASRTSDSRTDTQYF

v_gene: TRBV7-3
d_gene: .
abundance: .
j_gene: TRBJ1-3
CDR3nt: TGTGCCAGCAGCTTCTCGCCAGCTGGAAACACCATATATTTT
CDR3aa: CASSFSPAGNTIYF

v_gene: TRBV6-7
d_gene: .
abundance: few
j_gene: TRBJ1-5
CDR3nt: TGTGCCAGCAGTAGTTTATCCCGTGGGCAGCCCCAGCATTTT
CDR3aa: CASSSLSRGQPQHF